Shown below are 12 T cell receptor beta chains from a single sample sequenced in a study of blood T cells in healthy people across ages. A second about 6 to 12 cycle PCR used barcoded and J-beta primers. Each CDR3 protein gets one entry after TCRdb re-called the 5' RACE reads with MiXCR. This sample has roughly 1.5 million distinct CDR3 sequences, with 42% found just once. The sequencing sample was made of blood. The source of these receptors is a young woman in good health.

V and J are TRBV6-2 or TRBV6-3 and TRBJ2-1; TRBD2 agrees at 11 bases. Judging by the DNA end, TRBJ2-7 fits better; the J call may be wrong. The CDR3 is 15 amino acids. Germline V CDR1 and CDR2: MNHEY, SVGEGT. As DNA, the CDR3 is TGTGCCAGCACCACCGGGACTAGCGGATCCAATGAGCAGTACTTC. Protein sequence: CASTTGTSGSNEQYF.

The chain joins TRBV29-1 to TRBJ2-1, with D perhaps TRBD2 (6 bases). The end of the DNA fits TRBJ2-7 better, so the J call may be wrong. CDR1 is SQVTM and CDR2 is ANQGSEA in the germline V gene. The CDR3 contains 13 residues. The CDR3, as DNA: TGCAGCGTTGTGACTAGGAGCACTCACGAGCAGTACTTC. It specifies CSVVTRSTHEQYF.

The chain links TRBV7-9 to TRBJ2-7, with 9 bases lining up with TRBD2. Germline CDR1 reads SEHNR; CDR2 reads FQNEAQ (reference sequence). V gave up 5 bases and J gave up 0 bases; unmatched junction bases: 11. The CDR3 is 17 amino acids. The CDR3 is CASSPTMGAGGSYEQYF. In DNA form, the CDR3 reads TGTGCCAGCAGCCCGACTATGGGAGCGGGGGGCTCCTACGAGCAGTACTTC.

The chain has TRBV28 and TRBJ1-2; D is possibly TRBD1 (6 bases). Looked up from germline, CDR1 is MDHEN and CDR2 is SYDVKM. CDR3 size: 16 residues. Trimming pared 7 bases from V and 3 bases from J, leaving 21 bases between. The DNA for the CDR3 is TGTGCCAGCAACCAATTGGTGGGGGCGTGGGACTATGGCTACACCTTC. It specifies CASNQLVGAWDYGYTF.

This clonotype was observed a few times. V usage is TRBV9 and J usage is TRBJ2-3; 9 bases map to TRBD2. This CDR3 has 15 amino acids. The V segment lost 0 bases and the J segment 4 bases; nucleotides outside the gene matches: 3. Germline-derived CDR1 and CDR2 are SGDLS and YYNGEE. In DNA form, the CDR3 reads TGTGCCAGCAGCGTAGGCGGGGGGGCCTCAGATACGCAGTATTTT. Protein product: CASSVGGGASDTQYF.

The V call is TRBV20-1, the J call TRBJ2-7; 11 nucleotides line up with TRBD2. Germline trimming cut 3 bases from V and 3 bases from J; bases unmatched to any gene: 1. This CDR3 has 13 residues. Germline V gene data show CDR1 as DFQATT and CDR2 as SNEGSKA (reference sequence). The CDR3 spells CSASLAGGYEQYF. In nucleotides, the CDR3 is TGCAGTGCTAGTCTAGCGGGAGGCTACGAGCAGTACTTC.

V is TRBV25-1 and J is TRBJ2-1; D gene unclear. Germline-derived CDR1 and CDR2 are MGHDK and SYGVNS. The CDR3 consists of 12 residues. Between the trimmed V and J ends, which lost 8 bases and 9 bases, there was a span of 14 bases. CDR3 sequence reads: CASRVGWGEQFF. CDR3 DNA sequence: TGTGCCAGCCGGGTGGGGTGGGGTGAGCAGTTCTTC.

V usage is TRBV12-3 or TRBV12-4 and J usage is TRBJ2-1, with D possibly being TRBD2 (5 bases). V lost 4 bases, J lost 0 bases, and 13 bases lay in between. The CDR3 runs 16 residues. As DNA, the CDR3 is TGTGCCAGCAGTTGGGAGCGGTTTAGCTCCTACAATGAGCAGTTCTTC. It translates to CASSWERFSSYNEQFF.

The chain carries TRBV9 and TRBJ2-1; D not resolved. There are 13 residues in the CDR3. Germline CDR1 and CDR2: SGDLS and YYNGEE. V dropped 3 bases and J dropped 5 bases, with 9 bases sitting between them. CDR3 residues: CASSGYINNEQFF. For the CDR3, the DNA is TGTGCCAGCAGCGGATACATAAACAATGAGCAGTTCTTC.

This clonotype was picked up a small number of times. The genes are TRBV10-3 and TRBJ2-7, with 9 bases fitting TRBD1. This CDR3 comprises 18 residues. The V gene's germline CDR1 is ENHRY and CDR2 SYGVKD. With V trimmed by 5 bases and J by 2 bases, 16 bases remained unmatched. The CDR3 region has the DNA TGTGCCATCAGTCGGCGGGACAGGGAGACTTCGAGCCCCTACGAGCAGTACTTC. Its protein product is CAISRRDRETSSPYEQYF.

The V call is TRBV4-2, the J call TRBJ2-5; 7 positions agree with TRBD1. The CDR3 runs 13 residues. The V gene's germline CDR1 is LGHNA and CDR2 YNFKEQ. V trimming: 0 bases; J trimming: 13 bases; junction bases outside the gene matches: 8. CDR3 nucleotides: TGTGCCAGCAGCCAAGATCTGAGAGGGGGCAGGTACTTC. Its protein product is CASSQDLRGGRYF.

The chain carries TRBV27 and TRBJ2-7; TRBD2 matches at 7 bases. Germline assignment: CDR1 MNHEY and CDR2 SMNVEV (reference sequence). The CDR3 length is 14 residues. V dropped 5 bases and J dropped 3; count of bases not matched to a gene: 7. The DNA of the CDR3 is TGTGCCAGCAGTCCTGGGGGAGGGCACTACGAGCAGTACTTC. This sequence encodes CASSPGGGHYEQYF.